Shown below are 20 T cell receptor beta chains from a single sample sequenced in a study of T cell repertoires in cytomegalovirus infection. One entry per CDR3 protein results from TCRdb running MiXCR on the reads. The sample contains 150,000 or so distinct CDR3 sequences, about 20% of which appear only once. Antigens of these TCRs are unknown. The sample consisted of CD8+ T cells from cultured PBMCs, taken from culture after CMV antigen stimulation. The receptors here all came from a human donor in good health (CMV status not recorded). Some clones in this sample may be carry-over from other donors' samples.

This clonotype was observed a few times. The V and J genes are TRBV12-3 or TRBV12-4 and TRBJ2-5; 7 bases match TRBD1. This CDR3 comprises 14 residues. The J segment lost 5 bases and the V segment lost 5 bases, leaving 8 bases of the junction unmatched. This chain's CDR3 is CASSPWTGGETQYF. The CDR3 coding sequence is TGTGCCAGCAGTCCATGGACAGGTGGGGAGACCCAGTACTTC.

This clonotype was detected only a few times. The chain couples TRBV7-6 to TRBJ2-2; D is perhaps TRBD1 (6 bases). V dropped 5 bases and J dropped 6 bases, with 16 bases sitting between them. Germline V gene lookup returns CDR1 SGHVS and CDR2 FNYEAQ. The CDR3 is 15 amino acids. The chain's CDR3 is CASSPNREVPGELFF. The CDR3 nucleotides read TGTGCCAGCAGCCCCAACAGGGAAGTGCCCGGGGAGCTGTTTTTT.

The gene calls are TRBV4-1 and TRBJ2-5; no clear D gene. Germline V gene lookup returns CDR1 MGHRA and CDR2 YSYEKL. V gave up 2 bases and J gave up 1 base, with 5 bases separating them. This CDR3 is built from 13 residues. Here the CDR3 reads CASSQLIQETQYF. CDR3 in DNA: TGCGCCAGCAGCCAACTAATCCAAGAGACCCAGTACTTC.

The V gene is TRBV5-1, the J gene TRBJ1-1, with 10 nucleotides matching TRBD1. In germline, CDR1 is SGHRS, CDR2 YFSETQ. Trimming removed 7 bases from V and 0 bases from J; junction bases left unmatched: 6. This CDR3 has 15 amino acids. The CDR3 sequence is CASWAGTGVNTEAFF. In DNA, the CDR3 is TGCGCCAGCTGGGCGGGGACAGGGGTGAACACTGAAGCTTTCTTT.

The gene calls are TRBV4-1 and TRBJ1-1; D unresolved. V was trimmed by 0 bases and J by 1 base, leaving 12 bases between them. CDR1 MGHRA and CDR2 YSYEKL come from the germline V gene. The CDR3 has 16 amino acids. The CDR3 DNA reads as TGCGCCAGCAGCCAAGATTTTTGGTCCCCGAACACTGAAGCTTTCTTT. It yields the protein CASSQDFWSPNTEAFF.

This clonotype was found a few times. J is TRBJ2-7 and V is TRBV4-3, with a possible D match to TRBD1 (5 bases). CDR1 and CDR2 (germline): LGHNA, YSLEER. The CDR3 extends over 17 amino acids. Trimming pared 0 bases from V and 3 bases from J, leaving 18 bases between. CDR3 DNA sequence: TGCGCCAGCAGCCAAGATACCCCCCAGGGTGGGGTCTACGAGCAGTACTTC. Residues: CASSQDTPQGGVYEQYF.

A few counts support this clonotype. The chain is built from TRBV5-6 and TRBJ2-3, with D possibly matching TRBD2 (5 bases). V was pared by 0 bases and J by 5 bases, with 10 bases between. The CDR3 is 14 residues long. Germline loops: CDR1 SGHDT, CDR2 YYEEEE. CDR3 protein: CASSLVPGLDTQYF. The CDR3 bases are TGTGCCAGCAGCTTGGTGCCGGGGTTAGATACGCAGTATTTT.

The CDR3 loop is CASSTGGAGSYEQYF. CDR3 DNA: TGTGCCAGCAGCACCGGGGGGGCCGGCTCCTACGAGCAGTACTTC. The chain has TRBV11-2 and TRBJ2-7; TRBD2 aligns across 8 bases. This CDR3 comprises 15 residues. V shed 5 bases and J 0 bases; nucleotides not matched to a gene: 6. Germline lookup yields CDR1 SGHAT and CDR2 FQNNGV.

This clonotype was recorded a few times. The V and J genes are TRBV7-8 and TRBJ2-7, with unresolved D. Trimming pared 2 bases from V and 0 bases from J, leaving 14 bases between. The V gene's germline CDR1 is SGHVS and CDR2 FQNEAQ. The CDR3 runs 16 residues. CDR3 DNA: TGTGCCAGCAGCTTAAATCCCTCTGGCAGCTCCTACGAGCAGTACTTC. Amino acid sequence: CASSLNPSGSSYEQYF.

CDR3 nucleotides: TGTGCCAGCAGTGAACTTGAAGCTTTCTTT. It specifies CASSELEAFF. V usage is TRBV6-1 and J usage is TRBJ1-1; D is unclear. CDR3 length equals 10 residues. CDR1 is MNHNS, CDR2 SASEGT, per germline. The V gene lost 2 bases and the J gene lost 7 bases, with 2 bases spanning the gap.

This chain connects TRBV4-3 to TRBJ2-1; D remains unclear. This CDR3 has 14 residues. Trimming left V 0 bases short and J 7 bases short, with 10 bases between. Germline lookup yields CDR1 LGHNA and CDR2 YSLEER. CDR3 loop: CASSQEGSWNEQFF. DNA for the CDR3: TGCGCCAGCAGCCAAGAGGGCTCCTGGAATGAGCAGTTCTTC.

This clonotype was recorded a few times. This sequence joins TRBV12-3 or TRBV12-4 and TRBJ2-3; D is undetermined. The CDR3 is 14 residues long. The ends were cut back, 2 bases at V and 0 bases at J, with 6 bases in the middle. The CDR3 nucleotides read TGTGCCAGCAGTTTAACAGCAAGCACAGATACGCAGTATTTT. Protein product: CASSLTASTDTQYF.

The CDR3, as DNA: TGTGCCAGCAGTTACAGAGCAACTAATGAAAAACTGTTTTTT. This encodes CASSYRATNEKLFF. This chain links TRBV28 with TRBJ1-4; D unresolved. Germline V CDR1 and CDR2: MDHEN, SYDVKM. V was shortened by 4 bases and J by 0 bases, with 6 bases between the two germline ends. The length of the CDR3 is 14 residues. The whole variable domain, filled in from reference TRBV28 and TRBJ1-4, reads DVKVTQSSRYLVKRTGEKVFLECVQDMDHENMFWYRQDPGLGLRLIYFSYDVKMKEKGDIPEGYSVSREKKERFSLILESASTNQTSMYLCASSYRATNEKLFFGSGTQLSVL.

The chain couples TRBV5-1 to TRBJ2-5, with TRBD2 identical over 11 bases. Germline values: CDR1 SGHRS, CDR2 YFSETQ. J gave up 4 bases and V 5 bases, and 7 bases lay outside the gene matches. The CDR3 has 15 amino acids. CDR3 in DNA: TGCGCCAGCAGGAATAGCGGGGGGGCCGGAGAGACCCAGTACTTC. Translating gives CASRNSGGAGETQYF.

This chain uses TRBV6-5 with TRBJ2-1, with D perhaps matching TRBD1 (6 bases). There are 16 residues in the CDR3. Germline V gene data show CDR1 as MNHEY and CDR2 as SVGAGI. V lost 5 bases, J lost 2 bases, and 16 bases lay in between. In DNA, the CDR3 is TGTGCCAGCAGTACCCTACAGGGATCAACCTACAATGAGCAGTTCTTC. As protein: CASSTLQGSTYNEQFF.

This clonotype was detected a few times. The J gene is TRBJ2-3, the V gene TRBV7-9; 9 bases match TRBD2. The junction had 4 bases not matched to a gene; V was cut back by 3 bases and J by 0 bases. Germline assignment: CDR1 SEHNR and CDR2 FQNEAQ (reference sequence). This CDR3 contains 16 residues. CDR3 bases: TGTGCCAGCAGCTTCTATAGCGGGGGAAGCACAGATACGCAGTATTTT. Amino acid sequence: CASSFYSGGSTDTQYF.

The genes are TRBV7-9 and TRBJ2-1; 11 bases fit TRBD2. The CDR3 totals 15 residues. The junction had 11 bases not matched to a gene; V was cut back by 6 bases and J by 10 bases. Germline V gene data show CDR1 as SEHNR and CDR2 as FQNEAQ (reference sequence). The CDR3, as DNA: TGTGCCAGCAGTTATAGCGGGGGGGCCGAATCCGAGCAGTTCTTC. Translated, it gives CASSYSGGAESEQFF.

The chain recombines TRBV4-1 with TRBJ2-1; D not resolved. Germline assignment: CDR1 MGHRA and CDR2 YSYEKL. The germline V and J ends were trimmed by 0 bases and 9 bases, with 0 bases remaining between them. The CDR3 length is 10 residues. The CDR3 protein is CASSQDEQFF. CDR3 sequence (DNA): TGCGCCAGCAGCCAAGATGAGCAGTTCTTC.

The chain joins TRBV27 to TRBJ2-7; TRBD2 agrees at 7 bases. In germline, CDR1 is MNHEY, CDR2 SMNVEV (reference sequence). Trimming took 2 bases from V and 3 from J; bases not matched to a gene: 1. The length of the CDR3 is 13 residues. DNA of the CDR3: TGTGCCAGCAGTTTACAGCGGGGCTACGAGCAGTACTTC. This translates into CASSLQRGYEQYF.

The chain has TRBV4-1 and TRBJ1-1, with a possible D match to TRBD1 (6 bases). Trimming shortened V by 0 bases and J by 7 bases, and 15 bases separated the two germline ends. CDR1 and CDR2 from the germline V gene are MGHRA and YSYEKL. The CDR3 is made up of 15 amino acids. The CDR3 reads CASSQDWGSGDEAFF. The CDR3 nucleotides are TGCGCCAGCAGCCAAGATTGGGGATCAGGGGATGAAGCTTTCTTT.